This T cell receptor beta chain was sequenced in a study of regulatory T cells in long-lasting Graves disease. Study in general: Persistence in Graves' disease required over 5 years of antithyroid drugs plus positive TSH receptor antibodies. Findings and caveats of the study: The persistent group shared 3,000 or so public clonotypes, more than the approximately 970 shared by new patients.

As regards this clonotype: Its antigen remains unidentified.

Stated time point: persistent/refractory GD, antithyroid drugs over 5 years with positive TRAb. Construction of the TCR library relied on RNA isolated from PBMCs. Each patient gave 7 to 9 milliliters of EDTA-anticoagulated peripheral blood. Libraries of TCR beta came from iRepertoire HTBI primers plus Arm-PCR of CDR3 regions. Authors' methods: Identification across samples found 62 TRBV and 11 to 15 TRBJ segments. In TCRdb, the multiplex PCR reads were re-called with MiXCR into one record per CDR3 protein. The V and J calls and clone size come from TCRdb's table, not from the authors' own analysis. Altogether 300,000 or so distinct CDR3 sequences are present, around a fifth being singletons, with the ten largest covering around 30%. CDR3 length equals 16 residues. V lost 3 bases and J 2 bases, leaving 14 bases between the germline ends. Germline V gene sequence: CDR1 MNHEY, CDR2 SVGEGT.

The sequence was collected from a female donor with Graves disease. Sequenced here: peripheral blood mononuclear cells (PBMCs), sampled when the disease was refractory, from a patient treated with antithyroid drugs. The rearrangement uses TRBV6-2 or TRBV6-3 and TRBJ1-3, with D possibly matching TRBD1 (6 bases). Written as DNA, the CDR3 is TGTGCCAGCAGTTATACGCTCGGGGGCGCTGGAAACACCATATATTTT. This translates into CASSYTLGGAGNTIYF.